Listed here are 18 T cell receptor beta chains from one sample, sequenced in a study of cytomegalovirus exposure and HLA in healthy donors. 60 Vbeta and 13 Jbeta primers were used in PCR. Assay used: immunoSEQ multiplex PCR; TCRdb lists only in-frame clones, some missing. The data show approximately 180,000 clones, around 75% seen once. Sequenced input: PBMCs. The receptors stem from a male donor in good health and CMV-seronegative.

The rearrangement uses TRBV19 and TRBJ1-1; D not resolved. The ends were cut back, 5 bases at V and 3 bases at J, with 13 bases in the middle. The CDR3 spans 14 residues. The V gene's germline CDR1 is LNHDA and CDR2 SQIVND (reference sequence). This CDR3 reads CASSPTPGHTEAFF. CDR3 DNA: TGTGCCAGTAGTCCCACACCGGGTCACACTGAAGCTTTCTTT.

The chain combines TRBV9 with TRBJ2-1; 8 bases match TRBD2. The V and J ends lost 5 bases and 8 bases, in that order; junction bases with no gene match: 15. From germline, CDR1 is SGDLS and CDR2 YYNGEE. The CDR3 is 16 amino acids. The CDR3: CASSLGRLVGRDEQFF. CDR3 DNA: TGTGCCAGCAGTTTGGGCAGACTAGTCGGGAGGGATGAGCAGTTCTTC.

The chain employs TRBV28 and TRBJ1-5; 10 nucleotides line up with TRBD1. Germline V lookup: CDR1 MDHEN, CDR2 SYDVKM. CDR3 length: 15 amino acids. The V and J ends lost 7 bases and 5 bases, in that order; junction bases with no gene match: 8. The CDR3 loop reads CASTTGGQGYQPQHF. DNA for the CDR3: TGTGCCAGCACCACTGGGGGACAGGGGTATCAGCCCCAGCATTTT.

This chain connects TRBV30 to TRBJ2-7; a weak D match, TRBD1 (6 bases). There are 14 residues in the CDR3. Germline lookup yields CDR1 GTSNPN and CDR2 SVGIG (reference sequence). V shed 7 bases and J shed 2 bases, with 18 bases lying between them. CDR3 sequence reads: CALRTDLYPYEQYF. The CDR3 DNA follows: TGTGCCTTGAGGACAGACTTATACCCCTACGAGCAGTACTTC. Full variable domain (missing parts from reference TRBV30 and TRBJ2-7): SQTIHQWPATLVQPVGSPLSLECTVEGTSNPNLYWYRQAAGRGLQLLFYSVGIGQISSEVPQNLSASRPQDRQFILSSKKLLLSDSGFYLCALRTDLYPYEQYFGPGTRLTVT.

V is TRBV29-1 and J is TRBJ2-3; the D gene is possibly TRBD2 (5 bases). This CDR3 is 15 amino acids long. The germline V and J ends were trimmed by 4 bases and 0 bases, with 14 bases remaining between them. Germline lookup yields CDR1 SQVTM and CDR2 ANQGSEA. The chain's CDR3 is CSVGGPQRSTDTQYF. CDR3 nucleotide sequence: TGCAGCGTTGGTGGGCCGCAGCGGAGCACAGATACGCAGTATTTT.

Note on this clone: At one end the junction does not follow the germline gene, possibly because of a read error. The CDR3 is CVSSGGRTSVYEQYF. The CDR3 nucleotides are TGTGTCAGCAGTGGGGGGAGAACTAGCGTGTACGAGCAGTACTTC. V gene TRBV28 combines with J gene TRBJ2-7; 7 positions match TRBD2. Germline CDR1 and CDR2: MDHEN and SYDVKM. The CDR3 consists of 15 residues.

This chain uses TRBV4-1 with TRBJ2-7; D is unclear. CDR1 and CDR2 (germline): MGHRA, YSYEKL. The CDR3 runs 19 residues. Trimming removed 0 bases from V and 0 bases from J, with 21 bases in between. Here the CDR3 reads CASSQDAEPSGISSYEQYF. The DNA for the CDR3 is TGCGCCAGCAGCCAAGACGCGGAGCCTTCGGGTATAAGCTCCTACGAGCAGTACTTC.

J is TRBJ2-3 and V is TRBV5-6; 12 positions match TRBD2. The germline V gene encodes CDR1 SGHDT and CDR2 YYEEEE. The CDR3 runs 16 residues. With V trimmed by 1 base and J by 3 bases, 3 bases remained unmatched. As DNA, the CDR3 is TGTGCCAGCAGCTTGAGGACTAGCGGGACTACAGATACGCAGTATTTT. The encoded protein is CASSLRTSGTTDTQYF.

The rearrangement links TRBV9 to TRBJ2-1, with D perhaps matching TRBD1 (5 bases). The CDR3 sequence is 15 residues long. The V gene lost 0 bases and the J gene lost 4 bases, with 11 bases spanning the gap. The germline V gene has CDR1 SGDLS and CDR2 YYNGEE. CDR3 bases: TGTGCCAGCAGCGTAGAAGGGGCAGGGTACAATGAGCAGTTCTTC. It encodes CASSVEGAGYNEQFF.

This clone appeared once. The V and J genes are TRBV28 and TRBJ2-3; TRBD2 agrees at 7 bases. CDR1 is MDHEN and CDR2 is SYDVKM in the germline V gene. Trimming took 7 bases from V and 4 from J; bases not matched to a gene: 8. The CDR3 is 14 residues long. This chain's CDR3 is CASNTGRGPDTQYF. The CDR3 nucleotides are TGTGCCAGCAACACGGGGAGGGGTCCAGATACGCAGTATTTT.

Only a few counts were recorded for this clone. The CDR3 reads CASSVGPGTSGVYNEQFF. The CDR3 nucleotides read TGTGCCAGCAGCGTAGGTCCCGGGACTAGCGGGGTATACAATGAGCAGTTCTTC. The chain has TRBV9 and TRBJ2-1; 13 nucleotides line up with TRBD2. Germline V gene lookup returns CDR1 SGDLS and CDR2 YYNGEE. V dropped 0 bases and J dropped 4; count of bases not matched to a gene: 7. This CDR3 has 18 amino acids.

This clone appeared a few times. Here the CDR3 DNA reads TGCGCCAGCAGCCAAGTTCTGGGACAGCTCAATCAGCCCCAGCATTTT. Its translation is CASSQVLGQLNQPQHF. The rearrangement uses TRBV4-3 and TRBJ1-5, with 7 bases identical to TRBD1. CDR3 size: 16 residues. Germline V gene data show CDR1 as LGHNA and CDR2 as YSLEER. Trimming removed 1 base from V and 3 bases from J; junction bases left unmatched: 6.

V gene TRBV11-3 combines with J gene TRBJ2-1, with D possibly being TRBD2 (6 bases). CDR1 and CDR2 from the germline V gene are SGHNT and YENEEA. The CDR3 is made up of 15 amino acids. The V end was cut by 2 bases, the J end by 4 bases, with 12 bases between. CDR3 residues: CASSLNQGGYNEQFF. DNA of the CDR3: TGTGCCAGCAGCTTAAATCAGGGAGGATACAATGAGCAGTTCTTC.

The V and J genes are TRBV10-3 and TRBJ1-5; the match to TRBD1 covers 9 bases. CDR1 is ENHRY, CDR2 SYGVKD, per germline. The V segment lost 3 bases and the J segment 7 bases; nucleotides outside the gene matches: 4. The CDR3 is 14 amino acids. This CDR3 reads CAISERQGVQPQHF. The CDR3 nucleotides read TGTGCCATCAGTGAACGACAGGGGGTCCAGCCCCAGCATTTT.

V usage is TRBV15 and J usage is TRBJ1-5, with D hard to call. The CDR3 runs 13 residues. Trimming cost V 0 bases and J 6 bases, with 6 bases left between them. Per the germline V gene, CDR1 is LNHNV and CDR2 is YYDKDF (reference sequence). CDR3 DNA sequence: TGTGCCACCAGCAGAGAACGAGTTCAGCCCCAGCATTTT. Protein sequence: CATSRERVQPQHF.

This clone was seen just once. V gene TRBV27 combines with J gene TRBJ2-3, with 7 bases that match TRBD2. The CDR3 contains 14 residues. J gave up 3 bases and V 3 bases, and 3 bases lay outside the gene matches. Per germline, CDR1 MNHEY and CDR2 SMNVEV (reference sequence). The CDR3 DNA is TGTGCCAGCAGTTTGGCTAGCGGAACAGATACGCAGTATTTT. Protein product: CASSLASGTDTQYF.

There are a few counts of this clone. The chain carries TRBV6-6 and TRBJ2-7, with 9 nucleotides matching TRBD1. CDR3 size: 16 residues. Germline V gene data show CDR1 as MNHNY and CDR2 as SVGAGI (reference sequence). V was clipped by 4 bases and J by 5 bases; unmatched bases: 12. The DNA for the CDR3 is TGTGCCAGCAGTTCGATTGATACAGGGGGCGGCCACGAGCAGTACTTC. Translation: CASSSIDTGGGHEQYF.

This chain links TRBV6-6 with TRBJ2-6; unclear D gene. The V end lost 5 bases, the J end lost 0 bases, and 11 bases lay between the germline ends. This CDR3 contains 16 residues. The germline V gene has CDR1 MNHNY and CDR2 SVGAGI (reference sequence). The CDR3 DNA is TGTGCCAGCAGTAATCCAAAATCCTCTGGGGCCAACGTCCTGACTTTC. Translation: CASSNPKSSGANVLTF.